Detailed here is one T cell receptor (beta chain). Antigen specificity is unknown. The data were obtained in a study of vaccination effects on CD4 cells after COVID-19. TCRdb keeps only in-frame clones here, not all; method: immunoSEQ multiplex PCR. Of about 66,000 clones detected, 65% to 80% appear once; the ten largest clones hold about 2.5%. The culture ran for 10 days, and then CD4+ T cells were isolated. BNT162b2 vaccine or mRNA-1273 vaccine was given to participants in two doses. Germline lookup yields CDR1 SGHTA and CDR2 FQGNSA. Trimming removed 0 bases at V and 1 base at J, with 6 bases between. This CDR3 is 15 amino acids long.

The sample consisted of CD4+ T cells from PBMCs cultured without peptide, taken after COVID-19 vaccination. This receptor was taken from a human donor who received a COVID-19 vaccine. The genes are TRBV7-2 and TRBJ2-2; D gene uncertain. CDR3 sequence: CASSLASQNTGELFF. CDR3 in DNA: TGTGCCAGCAGCTTAGCAAGCCAGAACACCGGGGAGCTGTTTTTT.